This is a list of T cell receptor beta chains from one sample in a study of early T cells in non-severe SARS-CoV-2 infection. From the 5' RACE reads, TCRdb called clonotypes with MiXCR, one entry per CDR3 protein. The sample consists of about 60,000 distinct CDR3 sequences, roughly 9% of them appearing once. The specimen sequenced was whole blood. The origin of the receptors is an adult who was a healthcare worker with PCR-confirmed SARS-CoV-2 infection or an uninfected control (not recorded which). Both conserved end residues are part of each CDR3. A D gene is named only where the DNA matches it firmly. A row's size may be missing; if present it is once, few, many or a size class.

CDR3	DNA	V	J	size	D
CASSSPAGKGGRETQYF	TGTGCCAGCAGCTCGCCGGCCGGGAAGGGCGGGAGAGAGACCCAGTACTTC	TRBV7-2	TRBJ2-5	-	TRBD2
CASTEDRAQETQYF	TGTGCCAGCACGGAAGACAGAGCCCAAGAGACCCAGTACTTC	TRBV12-3/TRBV12-4	TRBJ2-5	-	-
CASSVEGSPYEQYF	TGTGCCAGCAGCGTAGAGGGGTCCCCTTACGAGCAGTACTTC	TRBV9	TRBJ2-7	many	-
CASSPVGTVPTSQYF	TGTGCCAGCAGTCCCGTCGGGACAGTTCCTACGAGCCAGTACTTC	TRBV6-2/TRBV6-3	TRBJ2-7	-	TRBD1
CASSLFGTNTGELFF	TGCGCCAGCAGCTTATTTGGCACGAACACCGGGGAGCTGTTTTTT	TRBV5-1	TRBJ2-2	-	-
CASSLGPVEYTGELFF	TGTGCCAGCAGCTTAGGGCCAGTGGAGTACACCGGGGAGCTGTTTTTT	TRBV7-8	TRBJ2-2	-	-
CASSFYRSDSYGYTF	TGTGCCAGCAGCTTCTATAGAAGTGATTCTTATGGCTACACCTTC	TRBV11-2	TRBJ1-2	few	-
CASSSPNLGDTEAFF	TGTGCCAGCAGCTCCCCTAATCTGGGAGACACTGAAGCTTTCTTT	TRBV7-9	TRBJ1-1	-	-
CASSHRPSSYNEQFF	TGTGCCAGCAGCCACAGGCCGAGCTCCTACAATGAGCAGTTCTTC	TRBV3-1	TRBJ2-1	few	-
CASSPPRDIITDTQYF	TGCGCCAGCAGCCCCCCCCGGGACATCATCACAGATACGCAGTATTTT	TRBV5-1	TRBJ2-3	-	-
CSARTSGSLGEQYF	TGCAGTGCAAGGACTAGCGGGAGCCTTGGGGAGCAGTACTTC	TRBV20-1	TRBJ2-7	many	TRBD2
CSASHGGGPIQYF	TGCAGTGCTAGCCACGGGGGGGGACCCATTCAGTACTTC	TRBV20-1	TRBJ2-4	many	TRBD2
CASRSPANTGELFF	TGTGCCAGCAGAAGTCCAGCGAACACCGGGGAGCTGTTTTTT	TRBV28	TRBJ2-2	few	-
CSARDSLVSRGNQPQHF	TGCAGTGCTAGAGATTCGCTCGTATCCAGGGGCAATCAGCCCCAGCATTTT	TRBV20-1	TRBJ1-5	many	-
CATSDQGYCSYNSPLHF	TGTGCCACCAGTGATCAAGGGTACTGCTCCTATAATTCACCCCTCCACTTT	TRBV24-1	TRBJ1-6	-	-
CASTSDHTDTQYF	TGTGCCAGTACCTCGGACCACACAGATACGCAGTATTTT	TRBV19	TRBJ2-3	-	-
CASSRTGNTEAFF	TGTGCCAGCAGCCGGACAGGGAACACTGAAGCTTTCTTT	TRBV7-9	TRBJ1-1	few	TRBD1
CASSPKERLAAEQFF	TGTGCCAGCAGTCCTAAAGAGAGACTAGCAGCTGAGCAGTTCTTC	TRBV7-9	TRBJ2-1	-	TRBD2
CASSLVPGNNSPLHF	TGCGCCAGCAGCTTGGTTCCGGGAAACAATTCACCCCTCCACTTT	TRBV5-1	TRBJ1-6	-	-
CASSFATSGSSDTQYF	TGTGCCAGCAGTTTCGCGACTAGCGGGTCCTCAGATACGCAGTATTTT	TRBV12-3/TRBV12-4	TRBJ2-3	few	TRBD2